This TCR beta chain was found in a study of immune characterization of retroperitoneal liposarcoma. The germline V gene encodes CDR1 MNHNS and CDR2 SASEGT. The CDR3 is made up of 12 amino acids. Deletions cut 8 bases from V and 10 bases from J, with 15 bases between. By frequency in the sample, this clonotype is medium-sized. TCRdb processed the PCR reads anew with MiXCR; each CDR3 protein has one entry. The sample shows over 9,500 distinct CDR3 sequences, 40% to 55% of them seen only once. The chain links TRBV6-1 to TRBJ2-1; D is unclear. This TCR derives from a female donor with retroperitoneal liposarcoma. The sample comprised tumor tissue. CDR3 nucleotides: TGTGCCAGCGCCGACACTCCCTACGAGCAGTTCTTC. This codes for CASADTPYEQFF.